This T cell receptor (beta chain) was retrieved from a study of blood T cell repertoires in COVID-19. About the research overall: Spain, Italy and the United States supplied samples that represented acute and convalescent COVID-19. The cDNA or gDNA used as material had been derived from T cells, B-cell-depleted T cells, or PBMCs.

In the original analysis: Estimation of nucleated cell counts relied on the amplification of reference gene primers. Produced via immunoSEQ multiplex PCR; TCRdb's table is partial and in-frame only. That table furnishes V, J and clone size, whereas the DNA furnished D and trimming. The sample holds tens of thousands of clones; approximately 89% are singletons and the top ten take approximately 4%. Per germline, CDR1 MNHEY and CDR2 SMNVEV (reference sequence). The V end lost 2 bases, the J end lost 0 bases, and 14 bases lay between the germline ends. The CDR3 extends over 17 amino acids. The sequenced sample consisted of peripheral blood. The rearrangement links TRBV27 to TRBJ2-1; D is possibly TRBD2 (6 bases). This TCR was sampled from a man between 60 and 70 years old with acute or convalescent COVID-19. This chain's CDR3 is CASSLSRGGLSYNEQFF. CDR3 in DNA: TGTGCCAGCAGTTTAAGTCGTGGGGGACTCTCCTACAATGAGCAGTTCTTC.